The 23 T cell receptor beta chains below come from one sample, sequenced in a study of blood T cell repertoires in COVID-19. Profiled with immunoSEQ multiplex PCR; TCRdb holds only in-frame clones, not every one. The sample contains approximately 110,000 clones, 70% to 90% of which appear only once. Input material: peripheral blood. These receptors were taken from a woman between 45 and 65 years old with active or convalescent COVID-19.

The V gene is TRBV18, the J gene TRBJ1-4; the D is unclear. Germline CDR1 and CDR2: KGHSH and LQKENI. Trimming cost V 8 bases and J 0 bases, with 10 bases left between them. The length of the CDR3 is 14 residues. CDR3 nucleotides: TGTGCCAGCCGTTTTGAGGCAACTAATGAAAAACTGTTTTTT. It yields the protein CASRFEATNEKLFF. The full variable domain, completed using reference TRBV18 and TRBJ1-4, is NAGVMQNPRHLVRRRGQEARLRCSPMKGHSHVYWYRQLPEEGLKFMVYLQKENIIDESGMPKERFSAEFPKEGPSILRIQQVVRGDSAAYFCASRFEATNEKLFFGSGTQLSVL.

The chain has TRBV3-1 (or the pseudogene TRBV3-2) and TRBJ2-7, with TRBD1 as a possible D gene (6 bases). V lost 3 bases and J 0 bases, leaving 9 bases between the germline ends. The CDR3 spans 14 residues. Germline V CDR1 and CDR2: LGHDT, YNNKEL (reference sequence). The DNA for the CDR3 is TGTGCCAGCAGCCAGGACAGCCTCTCCTACGAGCAGTACTTC. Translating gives CASSQDSLSYEQYF.

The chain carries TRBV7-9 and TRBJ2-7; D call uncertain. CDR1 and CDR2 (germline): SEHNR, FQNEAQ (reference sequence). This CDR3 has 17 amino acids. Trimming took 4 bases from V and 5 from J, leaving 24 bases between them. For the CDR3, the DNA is TGTGCCAGCAGCTCAACTTTCACCCGGGTCCCAACGAACGAGCAGTACTTC. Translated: CASSSTFTRVPTNEQYF.

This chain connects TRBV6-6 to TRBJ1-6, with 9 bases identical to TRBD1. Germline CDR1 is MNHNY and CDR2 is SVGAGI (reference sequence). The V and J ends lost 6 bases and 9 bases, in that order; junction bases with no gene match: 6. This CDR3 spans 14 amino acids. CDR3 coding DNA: TGTGCCAGCAGCCCGGGACAGGGTAGTTCACCCCTCCACTTT. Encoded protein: CASSPGQGSSPLHF.

In DNA, the CDR3 is TGTGCCAGCAGCCAGTGGGACAGGGCCTACGAGCAGTACTTC. Protein: CASSQWDRAYEQYF. The V and J genes are TRBV3-1 (or the pseudogene TRBV3-2) and TRBJ2-7; TRBD1 agrees at 9 bases. This CDR3 spans 14 amino acids. Looked up from germline, CDR1 is LGHDT and CDR2 is YNNKEL (reference sequence). V was pared by 3 bases and J by 2 bases, with 2 bases of the junction left unmatched.

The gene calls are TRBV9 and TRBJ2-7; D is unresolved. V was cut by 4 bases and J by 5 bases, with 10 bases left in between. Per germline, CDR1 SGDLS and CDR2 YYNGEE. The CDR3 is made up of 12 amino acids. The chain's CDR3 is CASSPGLHEQYF. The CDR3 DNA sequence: TGTGCCAGCAGCCCAGGTCTCCACGAGCAGTACTTC.

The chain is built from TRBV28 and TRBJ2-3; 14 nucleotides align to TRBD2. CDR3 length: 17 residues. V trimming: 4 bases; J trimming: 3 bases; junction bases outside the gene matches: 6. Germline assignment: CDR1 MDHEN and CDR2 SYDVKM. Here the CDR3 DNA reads TGTGCCAGCAGTTCCCGGACTAGCGGGAGGAAGACAGATACGCAGTATTTT. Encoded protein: CASSSRTSGRKTDTQYF.

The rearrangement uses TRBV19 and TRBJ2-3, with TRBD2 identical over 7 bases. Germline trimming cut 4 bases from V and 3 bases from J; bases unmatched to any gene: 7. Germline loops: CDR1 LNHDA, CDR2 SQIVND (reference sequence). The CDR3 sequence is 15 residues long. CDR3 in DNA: TGTGCCAGTAGTACTGGCGGGAGAATGACAGATACGCAGTATTTT. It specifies CASSTGGRMTDTQYF. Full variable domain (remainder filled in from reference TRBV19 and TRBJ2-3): DGGITQSPKYLFRKEGQNVTLSCEQNLNHDAMYWYRQDPGQGLRLIYYSQIVNDFQKGDIAEGYSVSREKKESFPLTVTSAQKNPTAFYLCASSTGGRMTDTQYFGPGTRLTVL.

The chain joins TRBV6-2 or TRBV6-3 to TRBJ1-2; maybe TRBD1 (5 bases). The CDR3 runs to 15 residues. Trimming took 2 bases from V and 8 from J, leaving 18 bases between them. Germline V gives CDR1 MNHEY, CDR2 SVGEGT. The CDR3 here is CASSYRAGPLRGYTF. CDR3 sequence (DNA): TGTGCCAGCAGTTACCGGGCAGGGCCCCTTCGCGGCTACACCTTC.

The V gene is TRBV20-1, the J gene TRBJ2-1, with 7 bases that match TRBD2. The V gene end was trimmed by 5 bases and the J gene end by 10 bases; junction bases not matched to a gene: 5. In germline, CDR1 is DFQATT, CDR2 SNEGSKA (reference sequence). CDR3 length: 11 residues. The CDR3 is CSAGQAGEQFF. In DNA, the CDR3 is TGCAGTGCTGGGCAAGCGGGAGAGCAGTTCTTC.

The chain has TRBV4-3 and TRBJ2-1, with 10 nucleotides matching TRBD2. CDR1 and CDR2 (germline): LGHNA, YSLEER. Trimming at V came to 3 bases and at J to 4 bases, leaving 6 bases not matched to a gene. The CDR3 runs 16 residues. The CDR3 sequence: CASSQRGTSVYNEQFF. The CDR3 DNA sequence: TGCGCCAGCAGCCAGCGAGGGACTAGCGTTTACAATGAGCAGTTCTTC.

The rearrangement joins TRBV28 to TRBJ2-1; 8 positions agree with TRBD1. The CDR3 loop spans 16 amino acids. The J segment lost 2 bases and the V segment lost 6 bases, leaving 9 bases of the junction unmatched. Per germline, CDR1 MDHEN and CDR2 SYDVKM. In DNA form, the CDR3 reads TGTGCCAGCAGCCCAACCGGGACAGGAACCTACAATGAGCAGTTCTTC. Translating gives CASSPTGTGTYNEQFF. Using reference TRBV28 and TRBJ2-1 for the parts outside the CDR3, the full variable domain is DVKVTQSSRYLVKRTGEKVFLECVQDMDHENMFWYRQDPGLGLRLIYFSYDVKMKEKGDIPEGYSVSREKKERFSLILESASTNQTSMYLCASSPTGTGTYNEQFFGPGTRLTVL.

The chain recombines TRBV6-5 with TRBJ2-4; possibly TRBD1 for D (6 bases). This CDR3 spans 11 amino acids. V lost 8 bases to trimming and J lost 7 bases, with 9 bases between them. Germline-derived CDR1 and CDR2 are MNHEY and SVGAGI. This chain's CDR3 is CASGQGNIQYF. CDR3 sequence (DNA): TGTGCCAGCGGGCAGGGGAACATTCAGTACTTC.

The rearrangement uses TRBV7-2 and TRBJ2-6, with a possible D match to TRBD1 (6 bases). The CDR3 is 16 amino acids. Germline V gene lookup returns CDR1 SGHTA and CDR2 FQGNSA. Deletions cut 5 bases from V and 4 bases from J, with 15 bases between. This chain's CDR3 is CASSHNRAGGANVLTF. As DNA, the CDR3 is TGTGCCAGCAGCCACAACAGGGCAGGAGGGGCCAACGTCCTGACTTTC.

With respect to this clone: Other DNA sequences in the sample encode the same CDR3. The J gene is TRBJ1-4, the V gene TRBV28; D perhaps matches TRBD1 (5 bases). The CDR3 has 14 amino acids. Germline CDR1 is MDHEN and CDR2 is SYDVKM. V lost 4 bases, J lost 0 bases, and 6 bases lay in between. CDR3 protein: CASSSGSTNEKLFF. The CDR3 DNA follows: TGTGCCAGCAGTTCAGGGTCAACTAATGAAAAACTGTTTTTT.

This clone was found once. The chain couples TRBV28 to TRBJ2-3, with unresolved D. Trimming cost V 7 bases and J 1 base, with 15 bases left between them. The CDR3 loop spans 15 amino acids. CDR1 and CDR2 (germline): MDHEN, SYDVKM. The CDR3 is CASMAGFFGTDTQYF. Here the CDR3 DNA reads TGTGCCAGCATGGCCGGGTTTTTTGGCACAGATACGCAGTATTTT.

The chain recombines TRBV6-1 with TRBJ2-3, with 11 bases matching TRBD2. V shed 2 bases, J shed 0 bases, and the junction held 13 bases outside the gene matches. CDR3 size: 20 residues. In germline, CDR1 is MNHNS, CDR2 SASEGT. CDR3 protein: CASSEPGLAVPEGSTDTQYF. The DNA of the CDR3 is TGTGCCAGCAGTGAACCGGGACTAGCGGTCCCCGAGGGGAGCACAGATACGCAGTATTTT.

The DNA for the CDR3 is TGTGCCAGCAGCCCAGGGGGTAGAAGGGGTGAGCAGTTCTTC. Protein sequence: CASSPGGRRGEQFF. This chain joins TRBV7-9 and TRBJ2-1, with 7 bases identical to TRBD1. There are 14 residues in the CDR3. In germline, CDR1 is SEHNR, CDR2 FQNEAQ (reference sequence). With V trimmed by 5 bases and J by 9 bases, 10 bases remained unmatched.

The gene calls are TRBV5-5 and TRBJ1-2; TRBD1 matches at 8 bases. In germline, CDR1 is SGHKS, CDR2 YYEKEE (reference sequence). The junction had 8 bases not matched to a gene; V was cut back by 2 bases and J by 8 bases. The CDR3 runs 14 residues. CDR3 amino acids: CASSFSDRAGGYTF. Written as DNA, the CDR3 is TGTGCCAGCAGCTTTTCGGACAGGGCTGGCGGCTACACCTTC.

The CDR3 DNA follows: TGTGCCACCAGTCAGCACCTAGCGGGAAGCACAGATACGCAGTATTTT. This codes for CATSQHLAGSTDTQYF. The chain links TRBV24-1 to TRBJ2-3; 9 positions agree with TRBD2. The germline V gene has CDR1 KGHDR and CDR2 SFDVKD. The CDR3 has 16 residues. J lost 0 bases, V lost 6 bases, and 6 bases had no gene match.

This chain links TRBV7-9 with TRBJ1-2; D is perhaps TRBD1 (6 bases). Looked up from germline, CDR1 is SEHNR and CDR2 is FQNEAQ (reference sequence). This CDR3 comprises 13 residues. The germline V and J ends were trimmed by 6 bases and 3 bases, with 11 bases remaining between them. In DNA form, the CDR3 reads TGTGCCAGCAGTTCGACAGGCTACTATGGCTACACCTTC. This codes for CASSSTGYYGYTF.

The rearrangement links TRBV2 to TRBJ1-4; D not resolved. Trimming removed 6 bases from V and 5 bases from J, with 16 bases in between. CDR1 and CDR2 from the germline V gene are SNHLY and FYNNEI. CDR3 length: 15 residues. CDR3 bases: TGTGCCAGCAGGGACCGGGAGCAGACGAATGAAAAACTGTTTTTT. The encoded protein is CASRDREQTNEKLFF. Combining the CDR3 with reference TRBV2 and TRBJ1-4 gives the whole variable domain EPEVTQTPSHQVTQMGQEVILRCVPISNHLYFYWYRQILGQKVEFLVSFYNNEISEKSEIFDDQFSVERPDGSNFTLKIRSTKLEDSAMYFCASRDREQTNEKLFFGSGTQLSVL.

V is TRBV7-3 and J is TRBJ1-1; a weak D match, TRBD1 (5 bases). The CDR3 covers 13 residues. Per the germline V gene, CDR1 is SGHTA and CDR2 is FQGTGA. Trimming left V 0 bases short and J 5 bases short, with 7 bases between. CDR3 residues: CASSLTGGTEAFF. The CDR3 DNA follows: TGTGCCAGCAGCTTAACGGGGGGAACTGAAGCTTTCTTT.